This T cell receptor beta chain is from a study of cytomegalovirus exposure and HLA in healthy donors. General study results and limits: In a later analysis, parvovirus B19, influenza, CMV and Epstein-Barr virus appeared linked to several top co-occurrence clusters. A later analysis reportedly identified an Asian-associated ancestry cluster as carrying fewer N-insertions than the roughly 700-donor mean.

The CDR3 loop spans 12 amino acids. CDR1 SNHLY and CDR2 FYNNEI come from the germline V gene. The V end lost 6 bases, the J end lost 6 bases, and 11 bases lay between the germline ends. Remarks on this clone: Its target is unknown.

PCR used 60 Vbeta primers and 13 Jbeta primers. TCRdb's copy holds only in-frame clones and misses some; the assay was immunoSEQ multiplex PCR. The sample has under 200,000 clones, approximately 84% seen once. The sample comprised PBMCs. This receptor was identified in a man aged 25-45 years in good health and CMV-seronegative. This chain links TRBV2 with TRBJ1-1, with D hard to call. In DNA, the CDR3 is TGTGCCAGCAGGAGGGAAACAGCTGAAGCTTTCTTT. It encodes CASRRETAEAFF.